Shown below are 17 T cell receptor beta chains from a single sample sequenced in a study of response to subunit inactivated influenza vaccine. TCRdb re-derived calls from the RT-PCR reads in MiXCR, one entry per CDR3 protein. Among over 400,000 distinct CDR3 sequences listed, around 9.9% were seen once. The material was PBMCs from blood, obtained about 40 days after vaccination. The receptors were gathered from a man over 45 who received an inactivated influenza vaccine.

Points on this clonotype: This may come from a read error, since a much larger clone is one base off. This chain joins TRBV6-5 and TRBJ2-3; tentative D call: TRBD1 (5 bases). This CDR3 has 13 amino acids. Germline values: CDR1 MNHEY, CDR2 SVGAGI. The CDR3 loop reads CASSYRGTETQYF. The CDR3 region has the DNA TGTGCCAGCAGTTATAGGGGAACAGAAACGCAGTATTTT.

This clonotype has only a few counts. As DNA, the CDR3 is TGTGCCAGCAGAAACCAGCGGGGAGGTCATGCCGAGCAGTACTTC. It is translated as CASRNQRGGHAEQYF. The chain combines TRBV11-2 with TRBJ2-7, with 7 positions matching TRBD2. The CDR3 totals 15 residues. Germline CDR1 is SGHAT and CDR2 is FQNNGV. The V and J ends lost 6 bases and 6 bases, in that order; junction bases with no gene match: 14.

This clonotype was seen only a few times. V and J are TRBV4-2 and TRBJ2-3, with TRBD2 matching over 7 bases. CDR3 length: 16 amino acids. The J segment lost 6 bases and the V segment lost 3 bases, leaving 12 bases of the junction unmatched. In germline, CDR1 is LGHNA, CDR2 YNFKEQ. For the CDR3, the DNA is TGTGCCAGCAGCCACCGGACTAGTTTGGGGTCGGATACGCAGTATTTT. This codes for CASSHRTSLGSDTQYF.

The chain couples TRBV4-1 to TRBJ2-2; D not resolved. V lost 5 bases to trimming and J lost 4 bases, with 14 bases between them. Germline V gene sequence: CDR1 MGHRA, CDR2 YSYEKL. CDR3 length: 15 amino acids. CDR3 DNA: TGCGCCAGCAGCGTCGGGTATCTAACCACCGGGGAGCTGTTTTTT. It codes for CASSVGYLTTGELFF.

This clonotype has ten or more counts. The chain uses TRBV12-3 or TRBV12-4 and TRBJ2-2; 8 bases align to TRBD1. The V and J ends lost 6 bases and 4 bases, in that order; junction bases with no gene match: 4. This CDR3 has 14 residues. CDR3 nucleotide sequence: TGTGCCAGCAGCCAGGACAGGGTCACCGGGGAGCTGTTTTTT. Translation: CASSQDRVTGELFF.

This clonotype came up many times. The V call is TRBV7-2, the J call TRBJ2-1; D tentatively fits TRBD1 or TRBD2 (5 bases each). Germline V gene sequence: CDR1 SGHTA, CDR2 FQGNSA. This CDR3 spans 15 amino acids. Trimming shortened V by 6 bases and J by 3 bases, and 15 bases separated the two germline ends. The CDR3 nucleotides are TGTGCCAGCAGTACAGGCCCGGGAATCTACAATGAGCAGTTCTTC. Protein product: CASSTGPGIYNEQFF.

This chain uses TRBV5-1 with TRBJ2-3; 8 bases fit TRBD2. The trim removed 0 bases at V and 2 bases at J, leaving 5 bases unmatched. The CDR3 runs to 16 residues. Per germline, CDR1 SGHRS and CDR2 YFSETQ. This chain's CDR3 is CASSLVGGRITDTQYF. The CDR3 region has the DNA TGCGCCAGCAGCTTGGTCGGCGGGAGGATCACAGATACGCAGTATTTT.

Note on this clonotype: This may come from a read error, since a much larger clone is one base off. This sequence joins TRBV12-3 or TRBV12-4 and TRBJ2-2; D is uncertain. This CDR3 is 13 amino acids long. V gave up 5 bases and J gave up 5 bases, with 9 bases separating them. The CDR3: CASSTLPTGELFF. The CDR3 region has the DNA TGTGCCAGCAGTACACTACCAACCGGGGAGCTGTTTTTT.

At least ten counts were recorded for this clonotype. In nucleotides, the CDR3 is TGTGCCAGCAGCCAACTAAAGGGGTGGGGCTACACCTTC. This translates into CASSQLKGWGYTF. The chain is built from TRBV4-2 and TRBJ1-2; possibly TRBD1 for D (5 bases). The V and J ends lost 2 bases and 8 bases respectively, with 12 bases between them. CDR1 and CDR2 from the germline V gene are LGHNA and YNFKEQ. The CDR3 loop spans 13 amino acids.

This clonotype showed up many times. This rearrangement joins TRBV24-1 to TRBJ2-1, with D uncertain. This CDR3 spans 11 amino acids. Germline lookup yields CDR1 KGHDR and CDR2 SFDVKD. Trimming stripped 8 bases from V and 4 bases from J, with 5 bases between. The CDR3 region is CATKSYNEQFF. Here the CDR3 DNA reads TGTGCCACCAAGTCATACAATGAGCAGTTCTTC.

This clonotype was detected many times. This chain connects TRBV9 to TRBJ2-5; a possible D gene is TRBD2 (6 bases). The CDR3 has 16 residues. Germline-derived CDR1 and CDR2 are SGDLS and YYNGEE. The V end lost 0 bases, the J end lost 2 bases, and 14 bases lay between the germline ends. For the CDR3, the DNA is TGTGCCAGCAGCGTAGGCGGCTCCCGGGGGCAAGAGACCCAGTACTTC. Its protein is CASSVGGSRGQETQYF.

This clonotype has a handful of counts. This chain joins TRBV20-1 and TRBJ2-3; D remains unclear. This CDR3 spans 14 amino acids. V dropped 6 bases and J dropped 0 bases, with 13 bases sitting between them. Germline CDR1 reads DFQATT; CDR2 reads SNEGSKA (reference sequence). In DNA form, the CDR3 reads TGCAGTGCGGCGCATGGGTCTAGCACAGATACGCAGTATTTT. Residues: CSAAHGSSTDTQYF.

CDR3 amino acids: CAARGAAEQYF. The CDR3 nucleotides are TGTGCAGCGCGGGGGGCGGCCGAGCAGTACTTC. The V and J genes are TRBV2 and TRBJ2-7, with 8 bases aligning to TRBD2. CDR3 size: 11 residues. The V gene's germline CDR1 is SNHLY and CDR2 FYNNEI.

This clonotype was picked up a small number of times. The V and J genes are TRBV7-2 and TRBJ1-2, with TRBD1 identical over 7 bases. V was clipped by 4 bases and J by 6 bases; unmatched bases: 14. In germline, CDR1 is SGHTA, CDR2 FQGNSA. The CDR3 covers 16 residues. CDR3 region: CASSSGWDSGSNGYTF. The CDR3 nucleotides read TGTGCCAGCAGCTCCGGTTGGGACAGCGGCTCGAATGGCTACACCTTC.

This clonotype came up a few times. The gene calls are TRBV5-4 and TRBJ2-1; TRBD2 agrees at 14 bases. Germline V lookup: CDR1 SGHNT, CDR2 YYREEE (reference sequence). V was clipped by 5 bases and J by 7 bases; unmatched bases: 8. The CDR3 is 16 amino acids. CDR3 nucleotide sequence: TGTGCCAGCAGTACTCCGGGACTAGCGGGGGATAATGAGCAGTTCTTC. This translates into CASSTPGLAGDNEQFF. Complete variable domain (other parts from reference TRBV5-4 and TRBJ2-1): ETGVTQSPTHLIKTRGQQVTLRCSSQSGHNTVSWYQQALGQGPQFIFQYYREEENGRGNFPPRFSGLQFPNYSSELNVNALELDDSALYLCASSTPGLAGDNEQFFGPGTRLTVL.

The rearrangement uses TRBV10-1 and TRBJ2-7; tentatively, D is TRBD2 (5 bases). The length of the CDR3 is 14 residues. Germline V gene sequence: CDR1 WNHNN, CDR2 SYGVQD (reference sequence). The V and J ends lost 4 bases and 6 bases respectively, with 16 bases between them. The CDR3 nucleotides read TGCGCCAGCAGTGGTGGATTACTAGGGTTCGAGCAGTACTTC. This translates into CASSGGLLGFEQYF.

This clonotype came up many times. V gene TRBV7-2 combines with J gene TRBJ2-1, with TRBD2 identical over 9 bases. V was pared by 4 bases and J by 0 bases, with 4 bases of the junction left unmatched. The CDR3 is made up of 16 amino acids. Germline CDR1 is SGHTA and CDR2 is FQGNSA. CDR3: CASSSIAGDSYNEQFF. The CDR3 DNA sequence: TGTGCCAGCAGCTCCATAGCGGGAGACTCCTACAATGAGCAGTTCTTC.